The entry that follows covers one TCR beta chain sequence. The entry originates in a study of brain metastases from non-small cell lung cancer. Sequenced by immunoSEQ multiplex PCR; TCRdb stores in-frame clones only, minus some. The sample consists of around 2,000 clones, 80% to 90% of them appearing once. The specimen sequenced was tumor-adjacent normal tissue. The source of this sequence is a donor over 35 with non-small cell lung cancer.

The CDR3 nucleotides read TGTGCCAGCAGCTTACAGATGGCCGAGGGGGAGACCCAGTACTTC. This encodes CASSLQMAEGETQYF. This rearrangement joins TRBV7-9 to TRBJ2-5; perhaps D is TRBD1 or TRBD2 (5 bases each). The CDR3 covers 15 residues. Germline V lookup: CDR1 SEHNR, CDR2 FQNEAQ (reference sequence). The germline V and J ends were trimmed by 2 bases and 5 bases, with 15 bases remaining between them. Full variable domain (outside the CDR3, taken from reference TRBV7-9 and TRBJ2-5): DTGVSQNPRHKITKRGQNVTFRCDPISEHNRLYWYRQTLGQGPEFLTYFQNEAQLEKSRLLSDRFSAERPKGSFSTLEIQRTEQGDSAMYLCASSLQMAEGETQYFGPGTRLLVL.